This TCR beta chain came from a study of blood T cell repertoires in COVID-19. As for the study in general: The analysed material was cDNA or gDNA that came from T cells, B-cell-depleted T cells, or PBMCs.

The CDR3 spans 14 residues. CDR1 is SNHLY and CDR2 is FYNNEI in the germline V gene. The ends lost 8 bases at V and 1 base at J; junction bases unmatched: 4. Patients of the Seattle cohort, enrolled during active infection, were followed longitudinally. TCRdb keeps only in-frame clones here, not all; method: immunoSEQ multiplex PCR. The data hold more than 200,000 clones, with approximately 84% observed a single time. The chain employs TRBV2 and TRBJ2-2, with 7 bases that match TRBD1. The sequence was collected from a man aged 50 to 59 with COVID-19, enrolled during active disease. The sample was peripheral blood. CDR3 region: CASWGQMNTGELFF. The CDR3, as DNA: TGTGCCAGCTGGGGACAGATGAACACCGGGGAGCTGTTTTTT.